This TCR beta chain was observed in a study of T cell responses to AZD1222 COVID-19 vaccine listed by TCRdb under 2021. With respect to the entire study: TCR sequencing was performed for 233 trial participants, of whom some 200 were given two doses of AZD1222 and 26 were given two doses of MenACWY control vaccine. Trial participants were enrolled by age into 18-55, 56-69 and 70-plus year subgroups, with about 150, 28 and 57 TCR-sequenced participants respectively. Summary of the overall study and its limitations: Conclusions about previously exposed vaccinees are limited, since just six or seven AZD1222 recipients were seropositive for SARS-CoV-2 at baseline. Because no day 14 peak-response samples were available, the repertoires could be characterized only after the peak T cell response. Epitopes outside the regions mutated in the B.1.351 and B.1.1.7 variants were reportedly recognized by nearly half of the unique spike-specific TCRs. The 56-69-year group was small, and its depth increase did not reach significance, likely because of low power. After two AZD1222 doses, both the breadth and the depth of spike-specific TCRs were significantly higher than at day 0 and than in MenACWY recipients. The vaccine-associated CD4 TCRs covered the entire spike protein, and the dominant responses fell in regions 160-218 and 743-854. Participants were mostly white British, with more females than males. The authors suggested clonal diversity may have been underestimated.

Clipping removes 0 bases from V and 7 bases from J, with 6 as the unmatched junction base count. Taken from the germline V gene (reference sequence), the CDR1 and CDR2 loops are SGHNT and YYREEE. The CDR3 has 16 amino acids, counting the end cysteine and phenylalanine. The CDR3 DNA has 48 bases and is translated from base 1. As regards this clone: Its specific antigen is unknown. One base away there is no much larger clone; base qualities are not given.

The time point label, read with the paper, signifies: about 28 days (+/-7) after the second vaccine dose. AZD1222 recipients given second doses at about 4 weeks or at about 12 weeks were pooled, since spike-specific TCR depth and breadth were not found to differ between the two schedules. Samples from vaccinated people were obtained from the UK trials COV001 and COV002, which included a single-blind randomized controlled phase 2/3 trial of AZD1222 (ChAdOx1 nCoV-19) in healthy adults. For TCRbeta chain sequencing, PBMC samples were collected from trial participants at day 0 and at day 28 after the second dose. The CDR3 regions of human TCRbeta chains were analyzed by immunosequencing. The authors processed their data as follows. Repertoire TCRs were checked for matches against a reference library of SARS-CoV-2-specific TCRs that had been generated using the MIRA antigen-specificity platform. Breadth was defined as the fraction of unique TCRs that were SARS-CoV-2-associated, and depth was defined as the fraction of total T cells that were SARS-CoV-2-associated. Using the MIRA data, each spike-specific TCR was assigned both to the spike region to which the TCR was reactive and to a CD4 or CD8 class. Log10-transformed breadth and depth values were compared by one-way ANOVA with Sidak's multiple comparisons tests. TCRdb obtained this table from immuneACCESS and retained in-frame rearrangements with V and J assigned. These tables miss some clones; where compared with another copy, unresolved V genes account for less than half of the shortfall, and the remainder is unexplained. Clone size and the V and J calls come from that table; the DNA yielded D and trimming. Present in this sample are fewer than 200,000 clones, 94% of which were seen just once. The ten top clones hold around 1.5% of the sample.

The sequence came from an adult who received the AZD1222 COVID-19 vaccine. The sequencing here drew on peripheral blood, taken 28 days after the second AZD1222 dose. The chain was built from TRBV5-4 and TRBJ2-1, with 11 bases matching TRBD2. Here the CDR3 is given as CASSLELAGGLNEQFF. The bases are TGTGCCAGCAGCTTGGAGTTAGCGGGGGGGCTAAATGAGCAGTTCTTC.